This T cell receptor (beta chain) was identified in a study of blood T cell repertoires in COVID-19. As for the study in general: Whether acute or convalescent, the COVID-19 samples came from the United States, Italy and Spain. In each case, the material was cDNA or gDNA derived from T cells, B-cell-depleted T cells, or PBMCs.

Original processing methods: Reference gene primer amplification gave estimated nucleated cell counts. TCRdb's table, derived via immunoSEQ multiplex PCR, lists solely in-frame clones and lacks some. Clone size and the V and J calls come from that table; the DNA yielded D and trimming. The data hold tens of thousands of clones, with 70% to 90% observed a single time. This CDR3 contains 12 residues. Germline V CDR1 and CDR2: MNHNY, SVGAGI (reference sequence). The V and J ends lost 8 bases and 4 bases respectively, with 11 bases between them. The V gene is TRBV6-6, the J gene TRBJ1-1; the D is unclear. The receptor was isolated from a man in his 60s with acute or convalescent COVID-19. Sample: peripheral blood. CDR3 region: CASDGPGTEAFF. The CDR3 nucleotides are TGTGCCAGCGACGGCCCGGGCACTGAAGCTTTCTTT.